This T cell receptor beta chain was sequenced for a study of cytotoxic CD8 clonotypes in ibrutinib-treated CLL. Study-wide context: The patients, under 13 relapsed/refractory and under 16 treatment-naive, included about 18 who were IGHV unmutated. The study's findings and limits: Upon ibrutinib response clonality rose, and upon progression it fell back toward baseline. Treatment saw public clonotypes, which were uncommon, either contract or stay stable.

With respect to this clone: Antigen unknown. It is likely a read error: a sequence one base away is far more abundant.

Investigators sought sequencing depths of between 1 in 200,000 and 1 in 1 million T cells. Sequencing used immunoSEQ multiplex PCR; TCRdb keeps in-frame clones, though not all of them. In the table there are tens of thousands of clones, roughly three quarters of which are singletons. V was shortened by 6 bases and J by 6 bases, with 13 bases between the two germline ends. CDR1 and CDR2 from the germline V gene are SGHRS and YFSETQ. The length of the CDR3 is 13 residues. The chain joins TRBV5-1 to TRBJ1-5; no reliable D call. The input for sequencing was PBMCs, taken after 24 months of ibrutinib treatment. The TCR sequence derives from a human donor with chronic lymphocytic leukemia. The CDR3 loop reads CASKTAPTQPQHF. CDR3 sequence (DNA): TGCGCCAGCAAAACCGCCCCTACTCAGCCCCAGCATTTT.